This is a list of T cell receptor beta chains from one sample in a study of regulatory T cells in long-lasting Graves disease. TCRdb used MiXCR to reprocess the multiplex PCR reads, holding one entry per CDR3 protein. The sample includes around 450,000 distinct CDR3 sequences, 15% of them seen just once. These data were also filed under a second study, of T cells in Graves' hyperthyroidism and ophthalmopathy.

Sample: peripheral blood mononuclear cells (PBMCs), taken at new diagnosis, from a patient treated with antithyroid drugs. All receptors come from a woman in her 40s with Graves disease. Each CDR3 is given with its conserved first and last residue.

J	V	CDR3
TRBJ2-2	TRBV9	CASSLLAGSNTGELFF
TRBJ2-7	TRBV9	CASSVGGGEYEQYF
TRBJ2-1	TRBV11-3	CASRYGTEQFF
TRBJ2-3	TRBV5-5	CASSLVGGTTDTQYF
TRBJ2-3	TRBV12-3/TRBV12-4	CASSYPRTSVILHTQYF
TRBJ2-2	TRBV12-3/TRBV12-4	CASSEDALEGRDGELFF
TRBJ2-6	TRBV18	CASSTNWGSGANVLTF
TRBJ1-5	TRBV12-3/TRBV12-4	CASSLDGLGEQPQHF
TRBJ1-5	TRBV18	CASSLGSEGNQPQHF
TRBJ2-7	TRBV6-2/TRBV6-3	CASLASFYEQYF
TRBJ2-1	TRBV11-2	CASSPRPGDEQFF
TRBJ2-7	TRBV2	CASSVLSGRSSYEQYF
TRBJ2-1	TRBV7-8	CASSPPGYGVNEQFF
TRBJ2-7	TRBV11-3	CASSLGSVYEQYF
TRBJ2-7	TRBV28	CASSLTSGLWEQYF
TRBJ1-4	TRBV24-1	CATSDASGTYSNEKLFF
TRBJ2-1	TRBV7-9	CASSSRIAGGTLSYNEQFF
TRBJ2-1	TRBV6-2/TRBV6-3	CASSEALGGTDYNEQFF
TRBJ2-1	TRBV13	CASSSPSSWASSYNEQFF
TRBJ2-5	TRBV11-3	CASSIWGGEGVDETQYF
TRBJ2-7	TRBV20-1	CSASLQGGLYEQYF
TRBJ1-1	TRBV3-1	CASSARQGKDGTEAFF
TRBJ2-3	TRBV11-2	CASSQMGGGTSTDTQYF
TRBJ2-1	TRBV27	CASSSGTSGANEQFF
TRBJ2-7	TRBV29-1	CSASGTAYSYEQYF
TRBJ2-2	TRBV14	CASSRTGGRRTGELFF
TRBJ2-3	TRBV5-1	CASSGAGQGRVTDTQYF
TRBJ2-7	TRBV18	CASSTGGSIYEQYF
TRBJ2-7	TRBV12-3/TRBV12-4	CASSSGTNYYEQYF
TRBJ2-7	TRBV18	CASSWGSGSNEQYF
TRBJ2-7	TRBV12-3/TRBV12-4	CASSLAVRTGFSYEQYF
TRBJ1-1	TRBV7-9	CASSSGVRGREAFF
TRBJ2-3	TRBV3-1	CASSGLITSGSFTDTQYF
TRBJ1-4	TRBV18	CASSPQGSQLNEKLFF
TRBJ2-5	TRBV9	CASSVDWGLADQETQYF
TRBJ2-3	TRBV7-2	CASSWAASTDTQYF
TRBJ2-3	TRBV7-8	CASRIAGSTDTQYF
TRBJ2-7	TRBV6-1	CASSPDFYEQYF
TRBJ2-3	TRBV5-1	CASSLRLAGPGGHTDTQYF
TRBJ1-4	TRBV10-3	CASSLGPGEGLSNEKLFF
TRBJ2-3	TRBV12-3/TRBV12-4	CASNPPQGRTDTQYF
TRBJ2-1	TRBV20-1	CSARDQALAGFIVGNEQFF
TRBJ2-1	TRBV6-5	CASSYSRTSAYNEQFF
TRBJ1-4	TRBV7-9	CASSPGTGGLREKLFF
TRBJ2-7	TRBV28	CASSLLAHRHEQYF
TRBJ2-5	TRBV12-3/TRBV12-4	CASSPGGGVETQYF
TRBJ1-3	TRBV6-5	CASSYSGAATGRNTIYF
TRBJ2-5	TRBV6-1	CASWGTSPYQETQYF
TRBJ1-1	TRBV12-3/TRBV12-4	CASSLAREPTGISTEAFF
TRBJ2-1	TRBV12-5	CASGSRTGRYNEQFF